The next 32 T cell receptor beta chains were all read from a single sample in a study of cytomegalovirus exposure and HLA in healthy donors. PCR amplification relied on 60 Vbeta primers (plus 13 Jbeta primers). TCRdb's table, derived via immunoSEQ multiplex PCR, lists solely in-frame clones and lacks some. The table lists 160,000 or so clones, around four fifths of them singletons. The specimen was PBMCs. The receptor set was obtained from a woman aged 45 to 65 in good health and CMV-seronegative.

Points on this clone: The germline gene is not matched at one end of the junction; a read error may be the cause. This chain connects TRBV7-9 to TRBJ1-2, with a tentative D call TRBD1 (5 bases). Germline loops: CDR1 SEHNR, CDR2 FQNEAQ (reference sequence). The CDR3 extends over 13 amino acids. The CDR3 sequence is CASSLGTFVGYAF. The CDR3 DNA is TGTGCCAGCAGCCTCGGGACTTTCGTGGGCTACGCCTTC.

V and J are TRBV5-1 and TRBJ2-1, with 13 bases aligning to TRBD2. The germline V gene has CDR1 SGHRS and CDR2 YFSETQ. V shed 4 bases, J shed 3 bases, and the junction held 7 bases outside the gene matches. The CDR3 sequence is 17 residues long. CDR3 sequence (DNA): TGCGCCAGCAGCCTATTCTGGACTAGCGGGAGCTACAATGAGCAGTTCTTC. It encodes CASSLFWTSGSYNEQFF.

The CDR3 nucleotides are TGCGCCAGCAGCCAAGACGGGGGTAGGGGAGATACGCAGTATTTT. This sequence encodes CASSQDGGRGDTQYF. The chain has TRBV4-3 and TRBJ2-3, with a possible D match to TRBD2 (6 bases). CDR3 length: 15 amino acids. Trimming removed 0 bases from V and 5 bases from J, with 12 bases in between. Germline CDR1 and CDR2: LGHNA and YSLEER.

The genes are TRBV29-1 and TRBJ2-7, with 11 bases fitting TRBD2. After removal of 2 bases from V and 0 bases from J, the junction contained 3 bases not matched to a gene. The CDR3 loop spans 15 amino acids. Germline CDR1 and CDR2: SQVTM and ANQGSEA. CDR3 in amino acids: CSVESGTSGSYEQYF. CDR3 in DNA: TGCAGCGTTGAATCTGGGACTAGCGGCTCCTACGAGCAGTACTTC.

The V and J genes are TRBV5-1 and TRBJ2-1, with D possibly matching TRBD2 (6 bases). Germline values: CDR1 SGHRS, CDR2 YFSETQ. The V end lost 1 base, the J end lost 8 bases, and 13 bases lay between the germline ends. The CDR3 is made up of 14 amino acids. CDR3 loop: CASSLTGSEDEQFF. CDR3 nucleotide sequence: TGCGCCAGCAGCTTGACCGGGAGCGAGGATGAGCAGTTCTTC.

CDR3 sequence (DNA): TGTGCCAGCAGTGAATGGGGCCGACAGGGGAGAGCTGGAAACACCATATATTTT. Encoded protein: CASSEWGRQGRAGNTIYF. The rearrangement links TRBV2 to TRBJ1-3; TRBD1 agrees at 8 bases. The germline V gene has CDR1 SNHLY and CDR2 FYNNEI. This CDR3 contains 18 residues. The J segment lost 2 bases and the V segment lost 2 bases, leaving 11 bases of the junction unmatched.

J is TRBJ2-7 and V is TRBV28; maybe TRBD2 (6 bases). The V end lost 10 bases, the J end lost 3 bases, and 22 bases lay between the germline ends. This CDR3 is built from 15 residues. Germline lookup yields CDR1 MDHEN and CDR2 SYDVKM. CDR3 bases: TGTGCCACCGAGACCGCGGGGCAAGCTTACTACGAGCAGTACTTC. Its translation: CATETAGQAYYEQYF.

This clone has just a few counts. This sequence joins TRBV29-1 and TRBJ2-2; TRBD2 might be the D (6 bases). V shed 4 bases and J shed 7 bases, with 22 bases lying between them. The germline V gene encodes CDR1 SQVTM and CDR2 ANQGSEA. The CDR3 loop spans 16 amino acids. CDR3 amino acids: CSVGSKAGLVGGELFF. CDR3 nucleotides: TGCAGCGTTGGTTCGAAGGCGGGACTGGTGGGCGGGGAGCTGTTTTTT.

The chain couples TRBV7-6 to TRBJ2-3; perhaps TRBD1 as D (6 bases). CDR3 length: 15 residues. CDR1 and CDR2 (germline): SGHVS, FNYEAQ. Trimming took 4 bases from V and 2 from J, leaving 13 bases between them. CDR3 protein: CASSSPGHYTDTQYF. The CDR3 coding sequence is TGTGCCAGCAGCTCGCCGGGACACTACACAGATACGCAGTATTTT.

The CDR3 DNA reads TGTGCCAGTAGTTCACAGGGCGGCGGGGAGCTGTTTTTT. Amino acid sequence: CASSSQGGGELFF. The rearrangement links TRBV19 to TRBJ2-2; tentative D call: TRBD1 (6 bases). The CDR3 covers 13 residues. CDR1 is LNHDA, CDR2 SQIVND, per germline (reference sequence). V was trimmed by 5 bases and J by 7 bases, leaving 11 bases between them.

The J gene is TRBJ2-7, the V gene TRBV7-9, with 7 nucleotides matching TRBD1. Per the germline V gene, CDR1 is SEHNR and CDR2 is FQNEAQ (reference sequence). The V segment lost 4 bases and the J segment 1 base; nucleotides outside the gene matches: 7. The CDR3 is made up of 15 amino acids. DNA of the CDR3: TGTGCCAGCAGCTCCGACAGGGAGAAGTCCTACGAGCAGTACTTC. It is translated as CASSSDREKSYEQYF.

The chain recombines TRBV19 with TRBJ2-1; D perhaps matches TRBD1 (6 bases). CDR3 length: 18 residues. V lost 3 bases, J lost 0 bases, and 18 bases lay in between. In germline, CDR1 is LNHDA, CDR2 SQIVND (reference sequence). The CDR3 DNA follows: TGTGCCAGTAGTATCGTTGCAGGGGTGGTATCCTCCTACAATGAGCAGTTCTTC. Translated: CASSIVAGVVSSYNEQFF.

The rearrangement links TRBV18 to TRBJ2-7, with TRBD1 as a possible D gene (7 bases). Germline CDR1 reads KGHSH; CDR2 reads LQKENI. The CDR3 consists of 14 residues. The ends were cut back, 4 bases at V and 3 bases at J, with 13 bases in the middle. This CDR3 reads CASSHSGGNYEQYF. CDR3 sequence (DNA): TGTGCCAGCTCACACTCAGGGGGGAACTACGAGCAGTACTTC.

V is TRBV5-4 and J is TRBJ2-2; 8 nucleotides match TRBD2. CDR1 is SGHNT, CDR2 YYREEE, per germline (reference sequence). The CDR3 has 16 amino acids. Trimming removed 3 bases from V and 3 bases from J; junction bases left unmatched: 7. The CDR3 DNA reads TGTGCCAGCAGCTGGCGGCGAGCGGGAGACACCGGGGAGCTGTTTTTT. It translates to CASSWRRAGDTGELFF.

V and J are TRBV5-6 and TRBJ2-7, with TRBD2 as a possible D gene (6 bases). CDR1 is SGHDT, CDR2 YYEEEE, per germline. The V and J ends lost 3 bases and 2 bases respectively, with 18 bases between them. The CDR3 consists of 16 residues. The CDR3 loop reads CASSSPNWRDTYEQYF. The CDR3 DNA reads TGTGCCAGCAGCTCCCCTAACTGGAGGGATACCTACGAGCAGTACTTC.

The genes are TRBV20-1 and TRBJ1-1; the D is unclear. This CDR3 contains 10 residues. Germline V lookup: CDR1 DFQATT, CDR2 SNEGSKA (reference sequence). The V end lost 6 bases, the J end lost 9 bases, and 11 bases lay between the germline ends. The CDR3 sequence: CSAYSSQAFF. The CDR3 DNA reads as TGCAGTGCCTACTCCTCACAAGCTTTCTTT.

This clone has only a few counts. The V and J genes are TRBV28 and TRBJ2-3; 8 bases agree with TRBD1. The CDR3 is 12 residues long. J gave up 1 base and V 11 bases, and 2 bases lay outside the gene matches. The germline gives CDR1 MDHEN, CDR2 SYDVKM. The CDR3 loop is CAGQGGTDTQYF. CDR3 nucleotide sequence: TGTGCCGGACAGGGCGGCACAGATACGCAGTATTTT.

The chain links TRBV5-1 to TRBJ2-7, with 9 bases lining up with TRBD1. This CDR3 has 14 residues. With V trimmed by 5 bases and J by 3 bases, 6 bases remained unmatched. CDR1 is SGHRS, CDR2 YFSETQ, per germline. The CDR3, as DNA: TGCGCCAGCAGACCTAAGGGACAGGGCTACGAGCAGTACTTC. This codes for CASRPKGQGYEQYF.

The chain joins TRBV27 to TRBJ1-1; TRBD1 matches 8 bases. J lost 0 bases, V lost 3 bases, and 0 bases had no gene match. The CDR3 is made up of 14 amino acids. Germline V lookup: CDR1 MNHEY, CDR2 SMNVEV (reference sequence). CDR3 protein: CASSLDRVNTEAFF. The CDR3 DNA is TGTGCCAGCAGTTTGGACAGGGTGAACACTGAAGCTTTCTTT.

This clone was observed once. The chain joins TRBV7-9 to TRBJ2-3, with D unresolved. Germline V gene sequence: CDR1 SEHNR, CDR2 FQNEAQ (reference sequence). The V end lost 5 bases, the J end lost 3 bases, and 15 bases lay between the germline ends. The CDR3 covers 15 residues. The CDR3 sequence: CASSHSLTNTDTQYF. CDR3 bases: TGTGCCAGCAGCCACTCCCTAACTAATACAGATACGCAGTATTTT.

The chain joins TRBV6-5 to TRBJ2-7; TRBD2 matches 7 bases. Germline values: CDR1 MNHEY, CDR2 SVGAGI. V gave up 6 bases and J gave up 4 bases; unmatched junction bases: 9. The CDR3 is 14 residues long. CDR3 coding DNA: TGTGCCAGCAGCACCACTAGCGAGACGTACGAGCAGTACTTC. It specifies CASSTTSETYEQYF.

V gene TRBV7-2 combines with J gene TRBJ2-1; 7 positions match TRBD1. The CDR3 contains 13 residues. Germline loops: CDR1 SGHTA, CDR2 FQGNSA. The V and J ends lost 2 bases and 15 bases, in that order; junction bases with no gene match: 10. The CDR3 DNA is TGTGCCAGCAGCTTAACCCGGGACAGTCCCGTGTTCTTC. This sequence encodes CASSLTRDSPVFF.

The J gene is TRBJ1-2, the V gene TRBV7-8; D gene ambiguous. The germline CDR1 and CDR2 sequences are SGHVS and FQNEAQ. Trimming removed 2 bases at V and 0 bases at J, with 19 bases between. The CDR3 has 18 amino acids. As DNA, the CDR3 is TGTGCCAGCAGCTTAAGTTCGGGGTTGTTCCCCGCTAACTATGGCTACACCTTC. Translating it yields CASSLSSGLFPANYGYTF.

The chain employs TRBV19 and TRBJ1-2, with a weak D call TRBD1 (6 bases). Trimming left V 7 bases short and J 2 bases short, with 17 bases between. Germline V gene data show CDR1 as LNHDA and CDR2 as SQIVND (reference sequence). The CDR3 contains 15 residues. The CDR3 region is CASIHGGGPNYGYTF. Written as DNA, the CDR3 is TGTGCCAGTATCCATGGGGGGGGCCCCAACTATGGCTACACCTTC.

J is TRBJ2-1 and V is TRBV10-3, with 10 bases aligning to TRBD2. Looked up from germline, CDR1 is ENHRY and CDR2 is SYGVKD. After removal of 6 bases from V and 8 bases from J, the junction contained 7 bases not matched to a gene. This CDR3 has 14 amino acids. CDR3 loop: CAISLQREGHEQFF. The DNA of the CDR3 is TGTGCCATCAGCCTACAGCGGGAGGGCCATGAGCAGTTCTTC.

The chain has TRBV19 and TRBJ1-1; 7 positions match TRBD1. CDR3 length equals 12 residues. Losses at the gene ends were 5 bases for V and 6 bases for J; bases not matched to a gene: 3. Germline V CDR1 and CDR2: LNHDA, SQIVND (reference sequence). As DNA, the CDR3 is TGTGCCAGTAGTTCTCAGGGGGCTGAAGCTTTCTTT. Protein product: CASSSQGAEAFF.

CDR3 region: CASSKGQGWIGAFF. In nucleotides, the CDR3 is TGTGCCAGTAGTAAAGGACAGGGATGGATAGGAGCTTTCTTT. V gene TRBV19 combines with J gene TRBJ1-1, with 8 positions matching TRBD1. J gave up 10 bases and V 4 bases, and 11 bases lay outside the gene matches. The germline V gene encodes CDR1 LNHDA and CDR2 SQIVND (reference sequence). The CDR3 has 14 amino acids. Variable domain in full (rest from reference TRBV19 and TRBJ1-1): DGGITQSPKYLFRKEGQNVTLSCEQNLNHDAMYWYRQDPGQGLRLIYYSQIVNDFQKGDIAEGYSVSREKKESFPLTVTSAQKNPTAFYLCASSKGQGWIGAFFGQGTRLTVV.

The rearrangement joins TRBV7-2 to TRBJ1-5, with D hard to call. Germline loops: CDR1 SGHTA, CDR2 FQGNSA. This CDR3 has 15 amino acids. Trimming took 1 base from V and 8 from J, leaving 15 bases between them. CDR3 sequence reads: CASSLGRRFGEPQHF. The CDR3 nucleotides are TGTGCCAGCAGCTTAGGTCGGAGATTCGGAGAGCCCCAGCATTTT.

CDR3 loop: CASSPQTGTGYTF. CDR3 nucleotides: TGTGCCAGCAGTCCTCAGACAGGGACGGGCTACACCTTC. This sequence joins TRBV6-1 and TRBJ1-2; TRBD1 matches 7 bases. The germline V gene encodes CDR1 MNHNS and CDR2 SASEGT. There are 13 residues in the CDR3. V trimming: 5 bases; J trimming: 8 bases; junction bases outside the gene matches: 8.

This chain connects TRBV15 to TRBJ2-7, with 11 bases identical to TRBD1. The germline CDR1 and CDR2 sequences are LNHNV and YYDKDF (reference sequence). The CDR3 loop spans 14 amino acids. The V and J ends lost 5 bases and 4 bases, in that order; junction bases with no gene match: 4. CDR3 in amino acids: CATSPDRGHYEQYF. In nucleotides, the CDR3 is TGTGCCACCAGCCCGGACAGGGGGCATTACGAGCAGTACTTC.

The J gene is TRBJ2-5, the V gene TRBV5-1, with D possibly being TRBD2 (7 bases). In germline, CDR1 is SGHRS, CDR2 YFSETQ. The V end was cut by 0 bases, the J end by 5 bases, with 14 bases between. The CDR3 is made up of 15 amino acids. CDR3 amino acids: CASSLVVGGPETQYF. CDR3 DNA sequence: TGCGCCAGCAGCTTGGTAGTGGGGGGGCCGGAGACCCAGTACTTC.

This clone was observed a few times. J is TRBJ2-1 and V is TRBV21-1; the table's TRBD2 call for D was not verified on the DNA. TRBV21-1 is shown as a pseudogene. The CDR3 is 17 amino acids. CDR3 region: CASSIPPGTSGDNEQFF. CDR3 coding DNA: TGTGCCAGCAGCATTCCCCCCGGGACTAGCGGGGACAATGAGCAGTTCTTC.